The clone carrying this T cell receptor (beta chain) was counted a single time. Those enrolled, adults aged roughly 18 to 100 years, came from some 25 US areas. Participant reports of clinical history set cohort assignment. Before being deemed recovered, Cohort 3 donors had two negative PCRs, clearance, or symptom resolution. The V gene's germline CDR1 is MGHRA and CDR2 YSYEKL. V lost 0 bases and J lost 2, with 8 bases in between. The CDR3 consists of 14 residues. The sample originates from a study of blood T cell repertoires in COVID-19. Study processing details: Cell counts per sample came from amplifying reference gene primers. TCRdb's copy holds only in-frame clones and misses some; the assay was immunoSEQ multiplex PCR. V and J calls plus clone size are reproduced from that table; the DNA served to infer D and trimming. The data contain about 330,000 clones, around 90% of them singletons.

The sample consisted of PBMCs or T cells enriched from blood (not recorded which). The chain carries TRBV4-1 and TRBJ2-7; tentatively, D is TRBD1 (5 bases). This sequence was found in a man younger than 45 who had recovered from COVID-19. The CDR3 sequence is CASSQEQGPYEQYF. As DNA, the CDR3 is TGCGCCAGCAGCCAAGAGCAGGGTCCCTACGAGCAGTACTTC.